This T cell receptor beta chain is from a study of graft-versus-host responses after intestinal transplantation. Overall study: Each transplant was multivisceral, liver-intestinal, or isolated intestinal.

Sequencing was performed with immunoSEQ multiplex PCR; in TCRdb, only in-frame clones are kept and a portion is missing. The sample lists more than 90,000 clones, about 92% occurring once. The count of this clone is one. Its antigen is still unknown. This CDR3 has 12 residues. Germline values: CDR1 SGHTA, CDR2 FQGNSA. V shed 5 bases and J shed 5 bases, with 9 bases lying between them. The source of this sequence is a human donor who was the organ donor for an intestinal transplant. This chain joins TRBV7-2 and TRBJ1-2; D not certain. The sample was unstimulated CD4+ T cells sorted from spleen or lymph node cells, taken before transplant. The CDR3 coding sequence is TGTGCCAGCAGCGACGCCGGTTATGGCTACACCTTC. As protein: CASSDAGYGYTF.